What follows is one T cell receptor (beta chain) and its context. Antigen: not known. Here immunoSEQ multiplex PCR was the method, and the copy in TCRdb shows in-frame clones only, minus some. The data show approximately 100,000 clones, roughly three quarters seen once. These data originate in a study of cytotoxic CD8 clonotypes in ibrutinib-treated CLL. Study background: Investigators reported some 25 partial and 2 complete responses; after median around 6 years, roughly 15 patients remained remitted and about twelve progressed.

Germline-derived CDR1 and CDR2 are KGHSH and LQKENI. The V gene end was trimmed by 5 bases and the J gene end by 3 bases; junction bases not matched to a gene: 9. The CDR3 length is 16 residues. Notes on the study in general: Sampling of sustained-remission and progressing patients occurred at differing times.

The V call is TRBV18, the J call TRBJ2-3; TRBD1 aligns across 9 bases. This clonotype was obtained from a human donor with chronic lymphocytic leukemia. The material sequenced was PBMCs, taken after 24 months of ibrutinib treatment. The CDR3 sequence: CASSVTWTGETDTQYF. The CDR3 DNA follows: TGTGCCAGCTCAGTTACCTGGACAGGGGAAACAGATACGCAGTATTTT.